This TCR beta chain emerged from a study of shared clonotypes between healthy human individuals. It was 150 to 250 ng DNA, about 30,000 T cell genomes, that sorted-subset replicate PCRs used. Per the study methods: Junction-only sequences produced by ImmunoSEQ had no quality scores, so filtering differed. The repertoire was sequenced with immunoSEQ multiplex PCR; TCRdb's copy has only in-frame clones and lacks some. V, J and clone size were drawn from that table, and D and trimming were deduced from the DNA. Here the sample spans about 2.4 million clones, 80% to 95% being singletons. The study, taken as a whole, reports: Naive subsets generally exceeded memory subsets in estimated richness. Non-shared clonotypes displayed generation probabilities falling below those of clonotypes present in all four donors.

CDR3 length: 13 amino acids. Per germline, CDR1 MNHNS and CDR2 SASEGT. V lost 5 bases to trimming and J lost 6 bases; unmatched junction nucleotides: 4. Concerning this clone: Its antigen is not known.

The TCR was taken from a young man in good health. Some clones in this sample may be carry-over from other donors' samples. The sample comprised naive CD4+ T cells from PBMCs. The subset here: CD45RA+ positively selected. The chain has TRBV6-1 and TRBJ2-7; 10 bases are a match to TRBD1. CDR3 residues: CASSSGTGVEQYF. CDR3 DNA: TGTGCCAGCAGTTCCGGGACAGGGGTCGAGCAGTACTTC.